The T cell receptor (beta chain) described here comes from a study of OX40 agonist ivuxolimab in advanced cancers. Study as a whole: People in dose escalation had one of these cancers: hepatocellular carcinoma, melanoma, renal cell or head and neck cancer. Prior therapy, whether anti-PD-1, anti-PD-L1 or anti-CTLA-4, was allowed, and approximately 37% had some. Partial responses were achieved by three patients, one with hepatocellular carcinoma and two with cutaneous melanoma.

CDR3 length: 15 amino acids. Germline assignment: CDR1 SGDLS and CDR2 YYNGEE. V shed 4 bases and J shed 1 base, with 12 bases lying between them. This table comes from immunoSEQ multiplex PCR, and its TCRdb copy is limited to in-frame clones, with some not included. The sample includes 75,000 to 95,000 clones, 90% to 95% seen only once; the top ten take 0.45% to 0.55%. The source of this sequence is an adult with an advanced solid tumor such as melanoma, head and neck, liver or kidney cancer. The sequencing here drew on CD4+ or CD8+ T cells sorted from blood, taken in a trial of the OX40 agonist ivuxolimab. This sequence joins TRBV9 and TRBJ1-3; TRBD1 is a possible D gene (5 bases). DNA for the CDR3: TGTGCCAGCAGCACTAGTGGGGGGTCTGGAAACACCATATATTTT. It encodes CASSTSGGSGNTIYF.